Only one count was recorded for the clone carrying this TCR beta chain. The antigen is not known. The data are from a study of vaccination and CD4 T cells after COVID-19. Sequencing of DNA taken from cultured CD4+ T cells relied on the Oncomine TCR Beta short-read assay. TCRdb passed the PCR reads through MiXCR, listing each CDR3 protein once. The sample records several thousand distinct CDR3 sequences, around 60% being singletons. Germline V CDR1 and CDR2: MNHEY, SMNVEV (reference sequence). V dropped 5 bases and J dropped 4 bases, with 18 bases sitting between them. The CDR3 is 15 amino acids. Treatment defined: roughly ten-day PBMC culture with coronavirus spike peptide pools or control peptides (ViraFEST assay).

Sequencing was done on a sample of CD4+ T cells from blood, cultured in vitro. The chain uses TRBV27 and TRBJ2-7, with D perhaps TRBD1 or TRBD2 (5 bases each). This receptor was taken from a human donor who had recovered from COVID-19. The CDR3, as DNA: TGTGCCAGCAGTGCGCGCCGGGACCGGAGTTACGAGCAGTACTTC. Translating gives CASSARRDRSYEQYF.